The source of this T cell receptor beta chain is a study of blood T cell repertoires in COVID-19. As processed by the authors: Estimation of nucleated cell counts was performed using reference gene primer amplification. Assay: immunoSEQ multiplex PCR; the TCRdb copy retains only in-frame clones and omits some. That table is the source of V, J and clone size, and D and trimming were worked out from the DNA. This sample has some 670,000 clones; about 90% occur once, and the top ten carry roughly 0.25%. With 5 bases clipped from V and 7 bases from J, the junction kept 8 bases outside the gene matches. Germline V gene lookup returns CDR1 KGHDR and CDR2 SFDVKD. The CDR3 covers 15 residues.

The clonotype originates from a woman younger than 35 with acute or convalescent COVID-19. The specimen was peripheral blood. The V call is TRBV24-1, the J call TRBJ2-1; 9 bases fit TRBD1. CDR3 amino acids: CATSVGDRDSNEQFF. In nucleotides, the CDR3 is TGTGCCACCAGTGTAGGGGACAGGGATAGTAATGAGCAGTTCTTC.